The clone carrying this T cell receptor beta chain has more than one count but fewer than ten. Patients at the Seattle site were enrolled during active infection and followed longitudinally. This record belongs to a study of blood T cell repertoires in COVID-19. Study-level background: COVID-19 samples collected from the United States, Italy and Spain covered acute and convalescent phases. The analysed material was cDNA or gDNA that came from T cells, B-cell-depleted T cells, or PBMCs.

Per the original data handling: The assay estimated nucleated cells by amplifying reference gene primers. TCRdb's table, derived via immunoSEQ multiplex PCR, lists solely in-frame clones and lacks some. V and J calls plus clone size are reproduced from that table; the DNA served to infer D and trimming. This repertoire shows 160,000 or so clones, less than 85% found once; its top ten account for approximately 7.6%. The junction had 12 bases not matched to a gene; V was cut back by 4 bases and J by 0 bases. The CDR3 is 17 amino acids. Germline lookup yields CDR1 MDHEN and CDR2 SYDVKM. The TCR originated in a woman aged 55-70 years with COVID-19, enrolled during active disease. Sequenced: peripheral blood. This chain connects TRBV28 to TRBJ2-7; 7 bases are a match to TRBD2. The CDR3 region has the DNA TGTGCCAGCAGTTACAGCTATAGCGGGCACAGCTCCTACGAGCAGTACTTC. Its translation: CASSYSYSGHSSYEQYF.